This paragraph covers one TCR beta chain sequence. These data originate in a study of cytotoxic CD8 clonotypes in ibrutinib-treated CLL. CDR1 is SGHTS, CDR2 YDEGEE, per germline. The CDR3 extends over 14 amino acids. V shed 2 bases and J shed 4 bases, with 12 bases lying between them. TCRdb keeps only in-frame clones here, not all; method: immunoSEQ multiplex PCR. The sample holds some 200,000 clones; over 55% are singletons and the top ten take under 15%. The sample was PBMCs, taken after 24 months of ibrutinib treatment. This rearrangement joins TRBV5-8 to TRBJ1-1, with a weak D call TRBD1 (5 bases). The receptor was isolated from a human donor with chronic lymphocytic leukemia. CDR3 DNA: TGTGCCAGCAGCTTTCTCGGGGCAGGCACTGAAGCTTTCTTT. Translating gives CASSFLGAGTEAFF. The whole variable domain, filled in from reference TRBV5-8 and TRBJ1-1, reads EAGVTQSPTHLIKTRGQQATLRCSPISGHTSVYWYQQALGLGLQFLLWYDEGEERNRGNFPPRFSGRQFPNYSSELNVNALELEDSALYLCASSFLGAGTEAFFGQGTRLTVV.